This record looks at one T cell receptor (beta chain) sequence and its context. Its specificity is not known. The entry originates in a study of T cell repertoires in cytomegalovirus infection. Study information: Newly reported HLA-C-restricted and thoroughly characterized HLA-B-restricted CMV epitopes were employed. Carrying CMV and the relevant HLA type showed in public TCR beta signatures.

General study findings and limits: There were carriers of CMV plus the relevant HLA, and cumulative public TCR beta family frequency identified them. What dominated the ex vivo response were HLA-C-restricted CMV-specific TCR beta clonotypes.

V lost 1 base, J lost 9 bases, and 7 bases stayed unmatched. The germline gives CDR1 LNHDA, CDR2 SQIVND (reference sequence). This CDR3 spans 15 amino acids. TCRdb re-analysed the reads in MiXCR, keeping a single row per CDR3 protein. The data hold about 500,000 distinct CDR3 sequences, with roughly a third observed a single time. The receptor was isolated from a human donor in good health (CMV status not recorded). Some clones in this sample may be carry-over from other donors' samples. The input for sequencing was cultured PBMCs, taken from culture after CMV antigen stimulation. The chain combines TRBV19 with TRBJ1-5; TRBD1 aligns across 9 bases. The CDR3 loop is CASSIAGQGRRPQHF. As DNA, the CDR3 is TGTGCCAGTAGTATAGCAGGACAGGGGAGAAGGCCCCAGCATTTT.